This TCR beta chain was identified during a study of beta chain features in type 1 diabetes. Study overall: The examined sorted cells totaled fewer than 110,000,000 across samples. The study, taken as a whole, reports: The study found moderately but significantly shorter TCRB CDR3s in all four CD4+ subsets of Type 1 diabetes patients. VDJ junctions from patients with type 1 diabetes contained fewer insertions and more deletions.

Only one heparinised blood draw was taken per donor, and its volume averaged around 110 mL. CDR3 length: 19 residues. The V gene's germline CDR1 is LNHDA and CDR2 SQIVND (reference sequence). V shed 5 bases, J shed 1 base, and the junction held 20 bases outside the gene matches. As regards this clone: Its antigen is undetermined.

The isolated RNA, all of it, was reverse transcribed, so expressed TCRB transcripts were what got sequenced. Profiling relied on immunoSEQ multiplex PCR, and the TCRdb table lists in-frame clones only, not all of them. Here the sample spans hundreds of thousands of clones, roughly an eighth being singletons. The sample was naive CD4+ T cells from blood. This receptor was identified in a man between 18 and 35 years old with type 1 diabetes. The chain recombines TRBV19 with TRBJ2-7; 7 bases are a match to TRBD2. The CDR3 protein is CASSPRGGRQPRGSYEQYF. CDR3 DNA: TGTGCCAGTAGTCCCCGGGGAGGGCGCCAACCCCGAGGTTCCTACGAGCAGTACTTC.